This passage covers 3 T cell receptor beta chains from one sample sequenced in a study of T-cell memory formation after mild COVID-19. MiXCR, run by TCRdb on the 5' RACE reads, gives a single entry per CDR3 protein. This table has a few hundred thousand distinct CDR3 sequences, roughly a tenth appearing once. The sequenced sample was PBMCs or a T cell subset sorted from them (not recorded which). These receptors originate from a man aged 18 to 29 who had mild COVID-19 (a few samples of this study predate the infection). Cell type and time point are not known.

This clonotype was seen more than once but under ten times. The chain employs TRBV18 and TRBJ2-3, with TRBD1 as a possible D gene (5 bases). V dropped 3 bases and J dropped 2 bases, with 9 bases sitting between them. CDR1 is KGHSH, CDR2 LQKENI, per germline. The CDR3 loop spans 14 amino acids. CDR3 sequence (DNA): TGTGCCAGCTCACCCACCAGGGCCACAGATACGCAGTATTTT. It translates to CASSPTRATDTQYF.

This clonotype occurred many times. This rearrangement joins TRBV5-1 to TRBJ2-7; D may be TRBD1 (6 bases). The CDR3 covers 15 residues. Germline V gene data show CDR1 as SGHRS and CDR2 as YFSETQ. With 4 bases removed from V and 1 base from J, the gap between germline ends came to 15 bases. The CDR3 loop is CASSPTGTLSYEQYF. CDR3 bases: TGCGCCAGCAGCCCTACCGGGACATTATCCTACGAGCAGTACTTC.

This clonotype was seen a few times. This sequence joins TRBV20-1 and TRBJ2-6; no reliable D call. The CDR3 contains 16 residues. Germline V CDR1 and CDR2: DFQATT, SNEGSKA (reference sequence). The V end was cut by 3 bases, the J end by 4 bases, with 16 bases between. CDR3 loop: CSASANWGSGANVLTF. CDR3 DNA sequence: TGCAGTGCTAGTGCTAATTGGGGATCCGGGGCCAACGTCCTGACTTTC.